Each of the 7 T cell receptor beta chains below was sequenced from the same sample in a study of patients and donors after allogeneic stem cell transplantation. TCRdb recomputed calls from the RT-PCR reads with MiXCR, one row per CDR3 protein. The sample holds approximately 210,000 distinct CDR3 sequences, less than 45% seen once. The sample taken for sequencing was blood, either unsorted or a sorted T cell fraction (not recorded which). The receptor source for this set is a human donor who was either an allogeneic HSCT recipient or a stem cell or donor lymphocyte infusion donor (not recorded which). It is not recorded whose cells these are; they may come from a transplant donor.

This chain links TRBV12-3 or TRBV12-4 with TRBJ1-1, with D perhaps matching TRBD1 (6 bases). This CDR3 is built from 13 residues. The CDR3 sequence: CASHRESDTEAFF. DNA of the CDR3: TGTGCTTCGCACAGGGAATCAGACACTGAAGCTTTCTTT.

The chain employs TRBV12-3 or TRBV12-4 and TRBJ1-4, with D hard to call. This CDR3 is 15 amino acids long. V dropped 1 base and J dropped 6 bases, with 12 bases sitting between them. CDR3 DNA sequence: TGTGCCAGCAGTTTAGAACGAAGCTATGATGAAAAACTGTTTTTT. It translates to CASSLERSYDEKLFF.

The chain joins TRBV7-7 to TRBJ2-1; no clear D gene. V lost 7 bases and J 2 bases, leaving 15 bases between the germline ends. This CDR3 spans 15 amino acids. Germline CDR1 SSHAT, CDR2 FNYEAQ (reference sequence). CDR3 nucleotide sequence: TGTGCCAGCACCACCACTGGAATAACCTACAATGAGCAGTTCTTC. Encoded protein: CASTTTGITYNEQFF. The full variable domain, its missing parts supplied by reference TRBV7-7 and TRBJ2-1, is GAGVSQSPRYKVTKRGQDVTLRCDPISSHATLYWYQQALGQGPEFLTYFNYEAQPDKSGLPSDRFSAERPEGSISTLTIQRTEQRDSAMYRCASTTTGITYNEQFFGPGTRLTVL.

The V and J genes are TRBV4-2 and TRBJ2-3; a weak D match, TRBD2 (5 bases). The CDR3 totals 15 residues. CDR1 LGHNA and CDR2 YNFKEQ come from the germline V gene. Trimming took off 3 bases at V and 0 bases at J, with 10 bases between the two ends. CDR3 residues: CASSQTEVSTDTQYF. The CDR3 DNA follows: TGTGCCAGCAGCCAGACGGAGGTGAGCACAGATACGCAGTATTTT.

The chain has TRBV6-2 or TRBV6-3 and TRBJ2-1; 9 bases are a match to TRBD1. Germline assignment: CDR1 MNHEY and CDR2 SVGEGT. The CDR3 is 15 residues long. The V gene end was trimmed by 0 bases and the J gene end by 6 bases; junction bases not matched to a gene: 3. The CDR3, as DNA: TGTGCCAGCAGTTACTCCGGGACAGGGTCCAATGAGCAGTTCTTC. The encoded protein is CASSYSGTGSNEQFF.

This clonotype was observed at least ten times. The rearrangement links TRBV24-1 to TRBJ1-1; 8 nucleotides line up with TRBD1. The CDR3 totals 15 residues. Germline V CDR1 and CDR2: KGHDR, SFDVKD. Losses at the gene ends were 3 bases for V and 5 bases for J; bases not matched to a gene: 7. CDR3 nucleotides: TGTGCCACCAGTGATCAATGGACAGGGCAAACTGAAGCTTTCTTT. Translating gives CATSDQWTGQTEAFF.

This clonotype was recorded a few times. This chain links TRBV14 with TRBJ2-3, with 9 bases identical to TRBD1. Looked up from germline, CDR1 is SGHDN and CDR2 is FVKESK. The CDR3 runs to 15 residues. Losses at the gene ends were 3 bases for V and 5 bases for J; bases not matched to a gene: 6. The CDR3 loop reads CASSHRDRAQDTQYF. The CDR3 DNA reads TGTGCCAGCAGCCACCGGGACAGGGCCCAAGATACGCAGTATTTT.